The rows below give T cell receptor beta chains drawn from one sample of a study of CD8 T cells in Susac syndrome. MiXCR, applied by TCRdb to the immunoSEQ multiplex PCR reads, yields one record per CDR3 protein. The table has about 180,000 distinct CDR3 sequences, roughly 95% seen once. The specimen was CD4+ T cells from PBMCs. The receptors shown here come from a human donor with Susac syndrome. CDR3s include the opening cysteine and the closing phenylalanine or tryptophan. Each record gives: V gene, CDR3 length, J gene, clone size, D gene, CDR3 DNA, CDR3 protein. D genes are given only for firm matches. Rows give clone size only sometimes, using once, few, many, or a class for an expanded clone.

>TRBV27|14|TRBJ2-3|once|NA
TGTGCCAGCGGACTCGTCCTTGGCACAGATACGCAGTATTTT
CASGLVLGTDTQYF
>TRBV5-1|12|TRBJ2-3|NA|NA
TGCGCCAGCACGACTAGGGGGGATACGCAGTATTTT
CASTTRGDTQYF
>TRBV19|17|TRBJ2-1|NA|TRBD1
TGTGCCAGTAGTATTTATCCGGACAGGGGGGACCACAATGAGCAGTTCTTC
CASSIYPDRGDHNEQFF
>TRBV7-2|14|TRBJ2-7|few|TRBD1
TGTGCCAGCAGCTCTGGACAGGGAGGATACGAGCAGTACTTC
CASSSGQGGYEQYF
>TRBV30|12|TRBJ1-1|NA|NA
TGTGCCTGGATGGGGGGTAACACTGAAGCTTTCTTT
CAWMGGNTEAFF
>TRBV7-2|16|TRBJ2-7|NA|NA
TGTGCCAGCAGGAAAGAGGCCGGGACCACCCCCTACGAGCAGTACTTC
CASRKEAGTTPYEQYF
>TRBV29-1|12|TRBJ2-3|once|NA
TGCAGCGTTGTTGGGGGCCCAGATACGCAGTATTTT
CSVVGGPDTQYF
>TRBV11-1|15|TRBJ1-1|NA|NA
TGTGCCAGCAGCCCACGGTGGGTCGTGAACACTGAAGCTTTCTTT
CASSPRWVVNTEAFF
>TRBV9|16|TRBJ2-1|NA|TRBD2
TGTGCCAGCAGCTTCTGGACTAGCGGGGGGGGCAATGAGCAGTTCTTC
CASSFWTSGGGNEQFF
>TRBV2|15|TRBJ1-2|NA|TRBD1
TGTGCCAGCAGCCGGGACAGGGGATCGGTATGGGGCTACACCTTC
CASSRDRGSVWGYTF
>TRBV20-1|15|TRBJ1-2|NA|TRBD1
TGCAGTGCTGCGGGACAGGGGGCTGGAAACTATGGCTACACCTTC
CSAAGQGAGNYGYTF
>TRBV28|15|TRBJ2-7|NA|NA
TGTGCCAGCAGGCCTTCGGATGGATACTACTACGAGCAGTACTTC
CASRPSDGYYYEQYF
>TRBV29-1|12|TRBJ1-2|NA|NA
TGCAGCGTTGAGTACGGGTCGGATGGCTACACCTTC
CSVEYGSDGYTF
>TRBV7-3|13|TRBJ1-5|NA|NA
TGTGCCAGCAGCCGCGTTAGCAATCAGCCCCAGCATTTT
CASSRVSNQPQHF
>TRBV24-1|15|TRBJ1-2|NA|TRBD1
TGTGCCACCAGTGACCCCGACAGGGATGGAGGTGGCTACACCTTC
CATSDPDRDGGGYTF
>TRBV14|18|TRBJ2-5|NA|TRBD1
TGTGCCAGCAGCCAATGGACAGGGGGTGAGCGTCGACAAGAGACCCAGTACTTC
CASSQWTGGERRQETQYF
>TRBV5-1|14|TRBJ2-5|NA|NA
TGCGCCAGCAGTACCCGTGGCAGCGAAGAGACCCAGTACTTC
CASSTRGSEETQYF
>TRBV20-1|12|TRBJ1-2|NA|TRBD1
TGCAGTGCTAGGACAGGGGGCGATGGCTACACCTTC
CSARTGGDGYTF
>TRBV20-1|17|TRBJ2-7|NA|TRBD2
TGCAGTGCTAGAAGTCGATTTACTAGCGGCTACTCCTACGAGCAGTACTTC
CSARSRFTSGYSYEQYF
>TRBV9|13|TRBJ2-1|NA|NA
TGTGCCAGCAGCGGGAGCCCCCACAATGAGCAGTTCTTC
CASSGSPHNEQFF
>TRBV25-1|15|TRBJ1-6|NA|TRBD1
TGTGCCAGCAGTGAACCCACAGGGGTGTATTCACCCCTCCACTTT
CASSEPTGVYSPLHF
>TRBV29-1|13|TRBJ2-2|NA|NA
TGCAGCGTTAAAAACAGCAACACCGGGGAGCTGTTTTTT
CSVKNSNTGELFF
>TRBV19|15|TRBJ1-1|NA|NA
TGTGCCAGTAGTGCGTCCGACAGTCGCAACACTGAAGCTTTCTTT
CASSASDSRNTEAFF
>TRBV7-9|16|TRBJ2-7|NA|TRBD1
TGTGCCAGCAGCTTACCCTTGGGACAGGGGTCGTACGAGCAGTACTTC
CASSLPLGQGSYEQYF
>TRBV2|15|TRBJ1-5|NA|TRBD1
TGTGCCAGCAGCCGGACAGGGGGGTCGGGTCAGCCCCAGCATTTT
CASSRTGGSGQPQHF
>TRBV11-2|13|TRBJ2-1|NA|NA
TGTGCCAGCAGCTTAGGAGAGGCCAATGAGCAGTTCTTC
CASSLGEANEQFF
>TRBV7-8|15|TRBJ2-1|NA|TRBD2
TGTGCCAGCAGCACAAGACTAGCGGGAGGCAATGAGCAGTTCTTC
CASSTRLAGGNEQFF
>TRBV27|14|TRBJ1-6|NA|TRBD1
TGTGCCAGCAGTAGGCAGGGGGCTTGGTCACCCCTCCACTTT
CASSRQGAWSPLHF
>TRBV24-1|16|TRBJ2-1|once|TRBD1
TGTGCCACCAGTGACGCGACAGGGAAAGTGTACAATGAGCAGTTCTTC
CATSDATGKVYNEQFF
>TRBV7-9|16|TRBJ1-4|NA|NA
TGTGCCAGCATCCCTTCTACGTCAGGGGCAGATGAAAAACTGTTTTTT
CASIPSTSGADEKLFF
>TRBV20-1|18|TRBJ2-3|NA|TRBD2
TGCAGTGCTAGAGATCCGGGACTAGCGGTGACTAGCACAGATACGCAGTATTTT
CSARDPGLAVTSTDTQYF
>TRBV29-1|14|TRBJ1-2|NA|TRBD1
TGCAGCGCCGCCAACCCCGACAGGGACTATGGCTACACCTTC
CSAANPDRDYGYTF